The 12 T cell receptor delta chains listed next were all sequenced from one sample in a study of delta chains in infants with herpesvirus infections. Gamma-chain- and delta-chain-specific primers converted PBMC RNA into TCR cDNA. TCRdb reprocessed the RT-PCR reads through CATT. Among some 3,000 delta-chain clones listed, around a third were seen once. This specimen consisted of peripheral blood, obtained at time point 3 of longitudinal follow-up. The receptor source for this set is a human donor who was a Ugandan infant, either HIV-exposed or HIV-unexposed (not recorded which).

The rearrangement links TRDV1 to TRDJ1, with 8 bases matching TRDD3. There are 16 residues in the CDR3. J lost 7 bases, V lost 4 bases, and 14 bases had no gene match. Germline-derived CDR1 and CDR2 are TSWWSYY and QGS. For the CDR3, the DNA is TGTGCTCTTGGGGCATCTACGATGGATACTGGGGGTAAACTCATCTTT. Protein sequence: CALGASTMDTGGKLIF.

With regard to this clone: Just one base apart from a much larger clone, this may be a read error. Distinct nucleotide sequences in the sample also encode this CDR3. The rearrangement uses TRDV1 and TRDJ1, with 12 bases aligning to TRDD3. V shed 0 bases and J 6 bases; nucleotides not matched to a gene: 14. The length of the CDR3 is 19 residues. From germline, CDR1 is TSWWSYY and CDR2 QGS. The CDR3 DNA sequence: TGTGCTCTTGGGGAACTACCTTCCCGGTGTGACTGGGGGATACATAAACTCATCTTT. Translating it yields CALGELPSRCDWGIHKLIF.

By proportion, this clone is large. The rearrangement links TRDV3 to TRDJ2; 9 bases are a match to TRDD3. This CDR3 spans 14 amino acids. Germline loops: CDR1 TVYSNPD, CDR2 GDNSRS (reference sequence). Trimming removed 0 bases from V and 1 base from J; junction bases left unmatched: 0. The CDR3 loop reads CAFSWGILTAQLFF. CDR3 coding DNA: TGTGCCTTTAGCTGGGGGATTTTGACAGCACAACTCTTCTTT.

The rearrangement links TRDV1 to TRDJ1; 12 bases match TRDD3. The germline V gene has CDR1 TSWWSYY and CDR2 QGS. The CDR3 covers 18 residues. V was clipped by 0 bases and J by 9 bases; unmatched bases: 14. The CDR3 loop reads CALGELAPTGGYRIELIF. CDR3 nucleotide sequence: TGTGCTCTTGGGGAACTCGCCCCGACTGGGGGATACAGAATCGAACTCATCTTT.

In this sample, this clone turned up a few times. The J gene is TRDJ2, the V gene TRDV1; 11 positions agree with TRDD3. CDR3 length: 18 residues. In germline, CDR1 is TSWWSYY, CDR2 QGS. Trimming removed 0 bases from V and 4 bases from J; junction bases left unmatched: 7. CDR3 nucleotide sequence: TGTGCTCTTGGGGAACTCGGTTGGGGGATACGCGAGACAGCACAACTCTTCTTT. Amino acid sequence: CALGELGWGIRETAQLFF.

The chain employs TRDV1 and TRDJ1, with D maybe TRDD3 (6 bases). Between the trimmed V and J ends, which lost 2 bases and 0 bases, there was a span of 25 bases. The germline CDR1 and CDR2 sequences are TSWWSYY and QGS. The CDR3 has 20 amino acids. For the CDR3, the DNA is TGTGCTCTTGGGGAATTAGACCACCGGAGTACTGGGTGCCACACCGATAAACTCATCTTT. Its translation is CALGELDHRSTGCHTDKLIF.

CDR3 sequence (DNA): TGTGCTCTTGGGACCCGTTCAGGCTTTACCGATAAACTCATCTTT. Protein product: CALGTRSGFTDKLIF. The chain links TRDV1 to TRDJ1; the D is unclear. From germline, CDR1 is TSWWSYY and CDR2 QGS. The CDR3 is 15 amino acids. The V end was cut by 5 bases, the J end by 2 bases, with 15 bases between.

This clone is medium-sized in the sample. The CDR3 sequence: CALGVVPSPSLLDYTDKLIF. The CDR3 nucleotides are TGTGCTCTTGGGGTCGTTCCCTCCCCTTCCCTACTGGACTACACCGATAAACTCATCTTT. The V and J genes are TRDV1 and TRDJ1; D possibly corresponds to TRDD2 (6 bases). Trimming shortened V by 4 bases and J by 0 bases, and 27 bases separated the two germline ends. Germline assignment: CDR1 TSWWSYY and CDR2 QGS. This CDR3 has 20 amino acids.

As concerns this clone: A much larger clonotype is one base distant, so this may be a read error. The chain employs TRDV2 and TRDJ3; TRDD3 matches 9 bases. V trimming: 0 bases; J trimming: 3 bases; junction bases outside the gene matches: 2. The CDR3 contains 17 residues. The germline gives CDR1 GEAIGNYY, CDR2 EKD. The CDR3 DNA sequence: TGTGCCTGTGACACCGTTGGGGGATACTGGGACACCCGACAGATGTTTTTC. Its protein is CACDTVGGYWDTRQMFF.

In this sample, this clone turned up a few times. Other DNA sequences within the sample encode an identical CDR3. CDR3 DNA sequence: TGTGCCTGTGACACCACTGGGGGATCCTGGGACACCCGACAGATGTTTTTC. Its protein product is CACDTTGGSWDTRQMFF. The chain carries TRDV2 and TRDJ3, with 9 bases lining up with TRDD3. CDR1 and CDR2 from the germline V gene are GEAIGNYY and EKD. This CDR3 region has 17 residues. V dropped 0 bases and J dropped 1; count of bases not matched to a gene: 0.

A remark on this clone: Since a much larger clone is just one base distant, this may be a read error. The chain recombines TRDV1 with TRDJ1; TRDD2 matches at 7 bases. This CDR3 is 18 amino acids long. The germline V gene has CDR1 TSWWSYY and CDR2 QGS. J lost 3 bases, V lost 5 bases, and 18 bases had no gene match. CDR3: CALGTHRPSFNRADKLIF. The CDR3 DNA follows: TGTGCTCTTGGGACCCACAGGCCTTCCTTTAATAGGGCCGATAAACTCATCTTT.

By share of the sample, this clone is medium-sized. The rearrangement uses TRDV1 and TRDJ1, with TRDD3 identical over 9 bases. V was pared by 4 bases and J by 2 bases, with 8 bases of the junction left unmatched. The V gene's germline CDR1 is TSWWSYY and CDR2 QGS. This CDR3 comprises 16 residues. CDR3 amino acids: CALGGIGLGDTDKLIF. CDR3 in DNA: TGTGCTCTTGGGGGCATAGGGCTGGGGGATACCGATAAACTCATCTTT.